This T cell receptor beta chain was sequenced in a study of blood T cell repertoires in COVID-19. Trimming removed 4 bases at V and 0 bases at J, with 17 bases between. The CDR3 is 17 residues long. Germline CDR1 SGHKS, CDR2 YYEKEE (reference sequence). TCRdb's copy holds only in-frame clones and misses some; the assay was immunoSEQ multiplex PCR. The sample includes almost 350,000 clones, 88% seen only once; the top ten take over 1%. This receptor was obtained from a woman in her twenties or thirties who had been exposed to COVID-19. The chain recombines TRBV5-5 with TRBJ1-5; tentative D call: TRBD1 (5 bases). Sequences were obtained from PBMCs or T cells enriched from blood (not recorded which). The CDR3 here is CASSASTGSYSNQPQHF. The CDR3 DNA follows: TGTGCCAGCAGCGCCTCTACAGGAAGCTATAGCAATCAGCCCCAGCATTTT.